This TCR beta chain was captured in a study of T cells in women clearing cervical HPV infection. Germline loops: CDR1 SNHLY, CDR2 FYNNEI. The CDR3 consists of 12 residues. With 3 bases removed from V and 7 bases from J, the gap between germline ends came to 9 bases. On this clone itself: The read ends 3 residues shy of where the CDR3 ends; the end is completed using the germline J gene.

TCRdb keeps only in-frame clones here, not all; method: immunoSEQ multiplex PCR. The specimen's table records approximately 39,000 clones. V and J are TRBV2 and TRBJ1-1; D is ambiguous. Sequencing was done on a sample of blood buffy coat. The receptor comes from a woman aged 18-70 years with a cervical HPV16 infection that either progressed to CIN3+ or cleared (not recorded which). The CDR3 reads CASSEWTGEAFF. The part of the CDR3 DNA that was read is TGTGCCAGCAGTGAGTGGACTGGTGAA. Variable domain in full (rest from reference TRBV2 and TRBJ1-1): EPEVTQTPSHQVTQMGQEVILRCVPISNHLYFYWYRQILGQKVEFLVSFYNNEISEKSEIFDDQFSVERPDGSNFTLKIRSTKLEDSAMYFCASSEWTGEAFFGQGTRLTVV.